The 20 T cell receptor beta chains given below trace back to one sample, sequenced in a study of blood T cell repertoires in COVID-19. The protocol was immunoSEQ multiplex PCR, while the TCRdb copy is restricted to in-frame clones and leaves out a portion. The sample holds around 120,000 clones; 80% to 90% are singletons and the top ten take about 34%. Sequencing input: peripheral blood. The origin of the receptors is an elderly woman with acute or convalescent COVID-19.

The gene calls are TRBV7-2 and TRBJ2-5; TRBD2 agrees at 7 bases. After removal of 2 bases from V and 3 bases from J, the junction contained 6 bases not matched to a gene. The CDR3 is 15 amino acids. Germline lookup yields CDR1 SGHTA and CDR2 FQGNSA. The CDR3 DNA reads TGTGCCAGCAGCTTAACCCCAGCGGGGAAAGAGACCCAGTACTTC. Its protein product is CASSLTPAGKETQYF.

The genes are TRBV6-5 and TRBJ1-6, with 9 nucleotides matching TRBD1. The germline V gene encodes CDR1 MNHEY and CDR2 SVGAGI. This CDR3 spans 14 amino acids. V was clipped by 10 bases and J by 9 bases; unmatched bases: 10. The CDR3 DNA follows: TGTGCCACTATCCGGGGACAGGGTGGTTCACCCCTCCACTTT. Encoded protein: CATIRGQGGSPLHF.

The chain recombines TRBV14 with TRBJ2-1; 7 bases are a match to TRBD2. This CDR3 has 15 residues. Germline CDR1 reads SGHDN; CDR2 reads FVKESK. Losses at the gene ends were 0 bases for V and 7 bases for J; bases not matched to a gene: 6. The CDR3 sequence: CASSQEFGRGNEQFF. CDR3 DNA: TGTGCCAGCAGCCAAGAATTCGGGCGGGGGAATGAGCAGTTCTTC.

The V gene is TRBV5-5, the J gene TRBJ2-3, with D tentatively TRBD1 (6 bases). V was shortened by 3 bases and J by 5 bases, with 19 bases between the two germline ends. This CDR3 region has 16 residues. In germline, CDR1 is SGHKS, CDR2 YYEKEE (reference sequence). CDR3 bases: TGTGCCAGCAGCTCTTTCGGTGGGGGCTATGAAGATACGCAGTATTTT. Translating gives CASSSFGGGYEDTQYF.

The chain joins TRBV4-1 to TRBJ2-5, with 8 bases that match TRBD1. The CDR3 length is 14 residues. V lost 1 base, J lost 4 bases, and 2 bases stayed unmatched. The germline gives CDR1 MGHRA, CDR2 YSYEKL. Written as DNA, the CDR3 is TGCGCCAGCAGCCAAGGGACAGGGACAGAGACCCAGTACTTC. Encoded protein: CASSQGTGTETQYF.

The chain joins TRBV5-1 to TRBJ1-2; TRBD1 agrees at 7 bases. The CDR3 covers 14 residues. Trimming cost V 4 bases and J 0 bases; bases outside gene matches: 3. From germline, CDR1 is SGHRS and CDR2 YFSETQ. As DNA, the CDR3 is TGCGCCAGCAGCGGGGACAGTACTAACTATGGCTACACCTTC. Its protein product is CASSGDSTNYGYTF.

This clone has a handful of counts. The gene calls are TRBV24-1 and TRBJ2-1; the match to TRBD1 covers 7 bases. The CDR3 has 17 residues. The germline gives CDR1 KGHDR, CDR2 SFDVKD. Unmatched junction bases numbered 8, after V lost 2 bases and J lost 2 bases. The CDR3 bases are TGTGCCACCAGTGATTGGAACGACAGGGTAACCTACAATGAGCAGTTCTTC. Translating gives CATSDWNDRVTYNEQFF.

The chain couples TRBV19 to TRBJ2-6, with unresolved D. The germline V gene encodes CDR1 LNHDA and CDR2 SQIVND (reference sequence). Trimming pared 7 bases from V and 0 bases from J, leaving 16 bases between. The CDR3 runs to 17 residues. This CDR3 reads CASMRERKSSGANVLTF. CDR3 DNA: TGTGCCAGTATGCGAGAACGTAAGAGCTCTGGGGCCAACGTCCTGACTTTC.

The genes are TRBV5-1 and TRBJ2-3, with D uncertain. The CDR3 is 15 residues long. Trimming removed 0 bases from V and 0 bases from J, with 8 bases in between. Germline assignment: CDR1 SGHRS and CDR2 YFSETQ. The DNA for the CDR3 is TGCGCCAGCAGCTTGGGCGGTCCTAGCACAGATACGCAGTATTTT. Amino acids: CASSLGGPSTDTQYF. Full variable domain (missing parts from reference TRBV5-1 and TRBJ2-3): KAGVTQTPRYLIKTRGQQVTLSCSPISGHRSVSWYQQTPGQGLQFLFEYFSETQRNKGNFPGRFSGRQFSNSRSEMNVSTLELGDSALYLCASSLGGPSTDTQYFGPGTRLTVL.

The chain combines TRBV19 with TRBJ2-2; 9 nucleotides match TRBD1. Trimming cost V 6 bases and J 0 bases; bases outside gene matches: 2. The germline gives CDR1 LNHDA, CDR2 SQIVND (reference sequence). CDR3 length equals 15 residues. The CDR3 nucleotides are TGTGCCAGTAGCGGACAGGGGTCGAACACCGGGGAGCTGTTTTTT. Translating it yields CASSGQGSNTGELFF.

J is TRBJ2-1 and V is TRBV3-1 (or the pseudogene TRBV3-2); TRBD1 matches at 10 bases. The CDR3 extends over 16 amino acids. V lost 4 bases to trimming and J lost 6 bases; unmatched junction nucleotides: 9. The germline CDR1 and CDR2 sequences are LGHDT and YNNKEL (reference sequence). The CDR3 region is CASSPRGGQGPNEQFF. CDR3 nucleotide sequence: TGTGCCAGCAGCCCACGTGGGGGACAGGGGCCCAATGAGCAGTTCTTC.

This chain joins TRBV12-5 and TRBJ1-2, with 7 bases aligning to TRBD1. The CDR3 length is 13 residues. CDR1 and CDR2 (germline): LGHNT, FRNRAP. The V and J ends lost 7 bases and 4 bases, in that order; junction bases with no gene match: 6. CDR3 protein: CASAQDRSYGYTF. Written as DNA, the CDR3 is TGTGCTAGTGCCCAGGACAGGAGCTATGGCTACACCTTC.

The CDR3 reads CASSHLDEQFF. As DNA, the CDR3 is TGTGCCAGCAGCCACTTGGATGAGCAGTTCTTC. The chain carries TRBV6-6 and TRBJ2-1, with unresolved D. Germline V gene lookup returns CDR1 MNHNY and CDR2 SVGAGI (reference sequence). V was shortened by 6 bases and J by 8 bases, with 8 bases between the two germline ends. The length of the CDR3 is 11 residues.

The V call is TRBV14, the J call TRBJ2-5, with a weak D call TRBD2 (5 bases). CDR1 and CDR2 from the germline V gene are SGHDN and FVKESK. Trimming cost V 2 bases and J 9 bases, with 10 bases left between them. This CDR3 region has 12 residues. The CDR3 sequence: CASSQLDGAQYF. In nucleotides, the CDR3 is TGTGCCAGCAGCCAACTAGACGGGGCCCAGTACTTC. Together with reference TRBV14 and TRBJ2-5, the CDR3 gives the full variable domain: EAGVTQFPSHSVIEKGQTVTLRCDPISGHDNLYWYRRVMGKEIKFLLHFVKESKQDESGMPNNRFLAERTGGTYSTLKVQPAELEDSGVYFCASSQLDGAQYFGPGTRLLVL.

The V and J genes are TRBV6-1 and TRBJ2-1, with TRBD2 identical over 8 bases. The CDR3 is 14 amino acids. CDR1 and CDR2 from the germline V gene are MNHNS and SASEGT. With 3 bases clipped from V and 8 bases from J, the junction kept 6 bases outside the gene matches. CDR3 in DNA: TGTGCCAGCAGTGAGAGCGGGGGTACGGATGAGCAGTTCTTC. This sequence encodes CASSESGGTDEQFF.

This chain links TRBV25-1 with TRBJ1-3, with D possibly being TRBD1 (6 bases). The CDR3 consists of 14 residues. Trimming shortened V by 1 base and J by 4 bases, and 8 bases separated the two germline ends. Germline assignment: CDR1 MGHDK and CDR2 SYGVNS. The chain's CDR3 is CASSESGTGNTIYF. Written as DNA, the CDR3 is TGTGCCAGCAGTGAATCCGGGACAGGAAACACCATATATTTT.

The chain links TRBV7-9 to TRBJ1-3; 7 bases fit TRBD1. The J segment lost 2 bases and the V segment lost 5 bases, leaving 9 bases of the junction unmatched. Looked up from germline, CDR1 is SEHNR and CDR2 is FQNEAQ (reference sequence). This CDR3 has 16 residues. CDR3 residues: CASSLQTTGTGNTIYF. In DNA, the CDR3 is TGTGCCAGCAGCCTCCAAACGACAGGGACTGGAAACACCATATATTTT.

J is TRBJ2-1 and V is TRBV3-1 (or the pseudogene TRBV3-2); D is unresolved. This CDR3 region has 11 residues. V dropped 1 base and J dropped 14 bases, with 9 bases sitting between them. Germline V lookup: CDR1 LGHDT, CDR2 YNNKEL (reference sequence). CDR3 sequence reads: CASSQGPVKFF. The CDR3 DNA is TGTGCCAGCAGCCAAGGCCCAGTAAAGTTCTTC.

This chain uses TRBV2 with TRBJ1-5, with D perhaps matching TRBD1 (5 bases). V lost 2 bases to trimming and J lost 2 bases, with 10 bases between them. This CDR3 is 15 amino acids long. Germline V lookup: CDR1 SNHLY, CDR2 FYNNEI. CDR3 residues: CASSEFQGRNQPQHF. The CDR3 DNA is TGTGCCAGCAGTGAATTCCAGGGCCGCAATCAGCCCCAGCATTTT.

V is TRBV5-5 and J is TRBJ2-7; 10 bases fit TRBD1. Looked up from germline, CDR1 is SGHKS and CDR2 is YYEKEE (reference sequence). The CDR3 is 16 amino acids. Losses at the gene ends were 4 bases for V and 3 bases for J; bases not matched to a gene: 10. In nucleotides, the CDR3 is TGTGCCAGCAGCCACTTCTGGGACAGGGGTCTCTACGAGCAGTACTTC. Translated: CASSHFWDRGLYEQYF.